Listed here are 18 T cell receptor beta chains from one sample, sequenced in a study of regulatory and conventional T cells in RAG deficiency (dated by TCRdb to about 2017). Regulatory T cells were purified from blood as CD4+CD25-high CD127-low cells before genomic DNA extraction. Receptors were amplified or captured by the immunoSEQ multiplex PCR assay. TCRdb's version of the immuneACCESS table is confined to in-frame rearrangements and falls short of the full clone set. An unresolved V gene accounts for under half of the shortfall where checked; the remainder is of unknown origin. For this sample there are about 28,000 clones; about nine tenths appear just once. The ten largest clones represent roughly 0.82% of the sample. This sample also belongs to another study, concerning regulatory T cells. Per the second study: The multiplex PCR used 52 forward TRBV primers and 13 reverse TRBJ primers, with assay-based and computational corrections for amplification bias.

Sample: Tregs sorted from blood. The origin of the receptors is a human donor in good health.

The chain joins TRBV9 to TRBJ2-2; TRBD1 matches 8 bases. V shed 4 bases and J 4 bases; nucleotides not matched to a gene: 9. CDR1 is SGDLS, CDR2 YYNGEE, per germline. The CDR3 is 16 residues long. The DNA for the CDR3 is TGTGCCAGCAGCACAAGACAGGGGCAGGGCACCGGGGAGCTGTTTTTT. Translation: CASSTRQGQGTGELFF. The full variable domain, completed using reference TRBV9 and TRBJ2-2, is DSGVTQTPKHLITATGQRVTLRCSPRSGDLSVYWYQQSLDQGLQFLIQYYNGEERAKGNILERFSAQQFPDLHSELNLSSLELGDSALYFCASSTRQGQGTGELFFGEGSRLTVL.

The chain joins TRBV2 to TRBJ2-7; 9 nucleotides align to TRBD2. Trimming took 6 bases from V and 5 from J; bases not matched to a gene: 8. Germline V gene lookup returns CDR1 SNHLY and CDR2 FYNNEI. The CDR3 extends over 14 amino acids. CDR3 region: CASRGSGGGHEQYF. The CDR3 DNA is TGTGCCAGCAGAGGTAGCGGGGGTGGTCACGAGCAGTACTTC.

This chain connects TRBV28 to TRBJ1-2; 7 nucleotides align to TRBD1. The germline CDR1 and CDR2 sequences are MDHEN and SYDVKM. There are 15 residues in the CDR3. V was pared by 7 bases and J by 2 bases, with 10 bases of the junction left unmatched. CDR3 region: CASTPGGTVNYGYTF. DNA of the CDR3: TGTGCCAGCACCCCAGGGGGGACGGTCAACTATGGCTACACCTTC.

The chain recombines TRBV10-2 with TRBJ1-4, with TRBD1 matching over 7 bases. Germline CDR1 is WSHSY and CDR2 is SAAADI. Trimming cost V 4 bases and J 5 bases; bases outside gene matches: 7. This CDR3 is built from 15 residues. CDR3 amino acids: CASSGRRDSNEKLFF. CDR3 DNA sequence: TGCGCCAGCAGTGGCCGGAGGGACAGCAATGAAAAACTGTTTTTT.

This CDR3 reads CASSRDRANNEQFF. The DNA for the CDR3 is TGTGCCAGCAGCCGGGACAGGGCCAACAATGAGCAGTTCTTC. The chain uses TRBV7-2 and TRBJ2-1; 9 nucleotides agree with TRBD1. This CDR3 region has 14 residues. The ends lost 5 bases at V and 5 bases at J; junction bases unmatched: 4. The V gene's germline CDR1 is SGHTA and CDR2 FQGNSA.

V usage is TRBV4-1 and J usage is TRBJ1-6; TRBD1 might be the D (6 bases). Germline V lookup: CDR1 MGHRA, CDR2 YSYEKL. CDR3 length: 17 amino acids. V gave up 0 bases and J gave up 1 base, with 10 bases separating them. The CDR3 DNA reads TGCGCCAGCAGCCAAGAAACAGGGCTGTCCTATAATTCACCCCTCCACTTT. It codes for CASSQETGLSYNSPLHF.

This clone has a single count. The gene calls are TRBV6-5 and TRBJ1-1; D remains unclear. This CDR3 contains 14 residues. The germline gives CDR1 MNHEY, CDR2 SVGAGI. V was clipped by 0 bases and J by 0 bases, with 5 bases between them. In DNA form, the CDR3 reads TGTGCCAGCAGTTACTCGTGGGTGAACACTGAAGCTTTCTTT. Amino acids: CASSYSWVNTEAFF.

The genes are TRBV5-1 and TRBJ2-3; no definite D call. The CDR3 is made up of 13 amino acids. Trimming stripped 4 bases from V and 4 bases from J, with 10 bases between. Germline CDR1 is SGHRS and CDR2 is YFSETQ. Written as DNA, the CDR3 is TGCGCCAGCAGCCCCCGGCTGGCAGATACGCAGTATTTT. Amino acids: CASSPRLADTQYF.

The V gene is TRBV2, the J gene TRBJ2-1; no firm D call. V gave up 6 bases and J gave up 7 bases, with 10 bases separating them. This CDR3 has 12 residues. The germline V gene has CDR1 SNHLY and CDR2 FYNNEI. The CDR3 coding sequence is TGTGCCAGCAGGAGAGAAGGGAATGAGCAGTTCTTC. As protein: CASRREGNEQFF. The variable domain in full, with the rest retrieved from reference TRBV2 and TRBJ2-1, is EPEVTQTPSHQVTQMGQEVILRCVPISNHLYFYWYRQILGQKVEFLVSFYNNEISEKSEIFDDQFSVERPDGSNFTLKIRSTKLEDSAMYFCASRREGNEQFFGPGTRLTVL.

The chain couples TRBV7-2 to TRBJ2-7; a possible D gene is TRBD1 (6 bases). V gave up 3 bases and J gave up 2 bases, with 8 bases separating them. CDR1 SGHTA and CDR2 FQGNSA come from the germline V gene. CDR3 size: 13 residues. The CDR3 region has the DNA TGTGCCAGCAGCTTGGCAGGGGCCTACGAGCAGTACTTC. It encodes CASSLAGAYEQYF. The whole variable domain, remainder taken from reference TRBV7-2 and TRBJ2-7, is GAGVSQSPSNKVTEKGKDVELRCDPISGHTALYWYRQSLGQGLEFLIYFQGNSAPDKSGLPSDRFSAERTGGSVSTLTIQRTQQEDSAVYLCASSLAGAYEQYFGPGTRLTVT.

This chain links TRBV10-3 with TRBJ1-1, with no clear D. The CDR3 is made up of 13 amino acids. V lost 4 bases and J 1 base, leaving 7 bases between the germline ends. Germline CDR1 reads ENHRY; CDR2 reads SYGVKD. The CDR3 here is CAISVIRNTEAFF. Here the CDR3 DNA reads TGTGCCATCAGTGTGATCCGGAACACTGAAGCTTTCTTT.

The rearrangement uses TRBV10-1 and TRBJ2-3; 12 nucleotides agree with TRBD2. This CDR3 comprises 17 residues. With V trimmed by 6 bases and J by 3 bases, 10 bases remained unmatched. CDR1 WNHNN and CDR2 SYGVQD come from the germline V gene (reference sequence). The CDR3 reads CASSSLRTSGETDTQYF. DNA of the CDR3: TGCGCCAGCAGCTCCCTCAGGACTAGCGGGGAGACAGATACGCAGTATTTT.

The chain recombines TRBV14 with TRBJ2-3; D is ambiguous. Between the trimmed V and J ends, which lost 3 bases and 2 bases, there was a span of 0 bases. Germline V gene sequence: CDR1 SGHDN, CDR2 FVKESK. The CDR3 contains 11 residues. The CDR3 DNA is TGTGCCAGCAGCCACACAGATACGCAGTATTTT. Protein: CASSHTDTQYF.

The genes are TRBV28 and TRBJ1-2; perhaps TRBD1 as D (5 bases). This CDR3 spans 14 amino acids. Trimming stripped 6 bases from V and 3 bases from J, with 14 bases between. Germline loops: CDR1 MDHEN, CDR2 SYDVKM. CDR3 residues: CASSLVGPHYGYTF. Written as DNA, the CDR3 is TGTGCCAGCAGCCTGGTGGGACCCCACTATGGCTACACCTTC.

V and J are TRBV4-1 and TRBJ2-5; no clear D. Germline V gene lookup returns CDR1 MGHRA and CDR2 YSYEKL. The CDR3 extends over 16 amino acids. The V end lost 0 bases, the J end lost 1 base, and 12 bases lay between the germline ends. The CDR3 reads CASSQDNPWGQETQYF. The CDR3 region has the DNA TGCGCCAGCAGCCAAGACAACCCCTGGGGCCAAGAGACCCAGTACTTC.

Here the CDR3 DNA reads TGCGCCAGCAGCTTGGGACTAGCGACCCACGAGCAGTACTTC. Protein: CASSLGLATHEQYF. J is TRBJ2-7 and V is TRBV5-1, with 8 nucleotides matching TRBD2. The CDR3 has 14 amino acids. The ends lost 0 bases at V and 5 bases at J; junction bases unmatched: 4. Germline V CDR1 and CDR2: SGHRS, YFSETQ.

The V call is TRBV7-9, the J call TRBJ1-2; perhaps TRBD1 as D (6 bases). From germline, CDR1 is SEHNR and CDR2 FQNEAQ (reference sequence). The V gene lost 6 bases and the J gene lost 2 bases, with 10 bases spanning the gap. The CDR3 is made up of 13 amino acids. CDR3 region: CASRRRGNYGYTF. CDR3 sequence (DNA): TGTGCCAGCAGACGAAGGGGGAACTATGGCTACACCTTC. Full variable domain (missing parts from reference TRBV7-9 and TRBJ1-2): DTGVSQNPRHKITKRGQNVTFRCDPISEHNRLYWYRQTLGQGPEFLTYFQNEAQLEKSRLLSDRFSAERPKGSFSTLEIQRTEQGDSAMYLCASRRRGNYGYTFGSGTRLTVV.

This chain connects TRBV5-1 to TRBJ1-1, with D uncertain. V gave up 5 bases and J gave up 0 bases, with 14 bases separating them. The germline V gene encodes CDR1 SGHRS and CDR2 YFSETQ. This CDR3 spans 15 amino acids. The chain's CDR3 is CASRTSASMNTEAFF. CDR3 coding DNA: TGCGCCAGCAGAACCTCGGCGAGCATGAACACTGAAGCTTTCTTT.